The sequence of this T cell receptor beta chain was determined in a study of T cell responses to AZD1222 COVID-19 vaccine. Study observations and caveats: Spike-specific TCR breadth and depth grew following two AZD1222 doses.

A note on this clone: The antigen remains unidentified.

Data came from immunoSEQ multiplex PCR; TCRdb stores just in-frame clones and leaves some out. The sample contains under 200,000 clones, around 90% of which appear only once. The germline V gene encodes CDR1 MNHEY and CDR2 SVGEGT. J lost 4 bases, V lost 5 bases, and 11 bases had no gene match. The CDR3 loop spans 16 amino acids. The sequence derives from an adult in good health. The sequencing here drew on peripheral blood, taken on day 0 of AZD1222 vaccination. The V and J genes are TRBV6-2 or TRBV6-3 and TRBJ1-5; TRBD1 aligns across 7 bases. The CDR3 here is CASSLSRQGRNQPQHF. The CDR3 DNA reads TGTGCCAGCAGTCTCTCCCGACAGGGCAGGAATCAGCCCCAGCATTTT.